This T cell receptor beta chain was obtained from a study of blood T cell repertoires in COVID-19. Overall study context: Acute and convalescent COVID-19 samples came from the United States, Italy and Spain. Sources were T cells, B-cell-depleted T cells, or PBMCs; the material itself was cDNA or gDNA.

In the source study's methods: Estimated nucleated cell counts came from reference gene primer amplification. The table came from immunoSEQ multiplex PCR; TCRdb's copy has only in-frame clones and leaves some out. V and J calls and clone size are as listed in that table; D and trimming were resolved from the DNA. The table records 40,000 or so clones, roughly nine tenths of them present only once. CDR3 size: 16 residues. The germline V gene encodes CDR1 SGDLS and CDR2 YYNGEE. Trimming took off 4 bases at V and 4 bases at J, with 21 bases between the two ends. The receptor was derived from a man over 45 with active COVID-19. V and J are TRBV9 and TRBJ2-7; D remains ambiguous. Sequenced material: peripheral blood. The CDR3: CASSPGFEVAIYEQYF. As DNA, the CDR3 is TGTGCCAGCAGCCCCGGGTTTGAGGTAGCCATATACGAGCAGTACTTC.